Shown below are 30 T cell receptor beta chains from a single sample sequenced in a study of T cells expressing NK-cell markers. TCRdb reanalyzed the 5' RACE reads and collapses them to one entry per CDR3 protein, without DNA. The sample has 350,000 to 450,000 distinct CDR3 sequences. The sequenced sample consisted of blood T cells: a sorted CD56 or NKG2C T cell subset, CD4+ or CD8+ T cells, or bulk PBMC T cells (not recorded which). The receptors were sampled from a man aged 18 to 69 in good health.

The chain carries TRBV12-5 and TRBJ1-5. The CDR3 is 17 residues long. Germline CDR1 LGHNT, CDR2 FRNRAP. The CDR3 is CASGLVTGKESNQPQHF.

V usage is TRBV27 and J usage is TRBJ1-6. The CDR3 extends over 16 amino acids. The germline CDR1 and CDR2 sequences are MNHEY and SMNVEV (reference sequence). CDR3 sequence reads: CASSLLGSSYNSPLHF.

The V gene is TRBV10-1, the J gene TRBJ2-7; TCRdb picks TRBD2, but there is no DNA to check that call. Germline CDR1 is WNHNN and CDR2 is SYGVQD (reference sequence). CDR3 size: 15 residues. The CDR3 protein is CASRPSGGPTYEQYF.

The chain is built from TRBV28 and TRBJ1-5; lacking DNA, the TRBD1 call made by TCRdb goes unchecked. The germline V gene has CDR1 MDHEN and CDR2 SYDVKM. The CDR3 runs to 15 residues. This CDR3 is CASSDRRGPNGSQHF.

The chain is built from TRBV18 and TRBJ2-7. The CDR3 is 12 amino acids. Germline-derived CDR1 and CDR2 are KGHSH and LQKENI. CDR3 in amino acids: CASSPVGREQYF.

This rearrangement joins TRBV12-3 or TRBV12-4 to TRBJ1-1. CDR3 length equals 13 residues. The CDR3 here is CASSALTNTEAFF.

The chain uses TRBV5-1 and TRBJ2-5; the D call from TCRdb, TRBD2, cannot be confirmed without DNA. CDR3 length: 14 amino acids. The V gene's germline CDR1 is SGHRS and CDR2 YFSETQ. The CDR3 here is CASGESAGPGTQYF.

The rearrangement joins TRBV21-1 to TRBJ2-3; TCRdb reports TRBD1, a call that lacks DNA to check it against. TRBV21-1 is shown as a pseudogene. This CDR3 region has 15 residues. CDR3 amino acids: CASSNRDRGTDTQYF.

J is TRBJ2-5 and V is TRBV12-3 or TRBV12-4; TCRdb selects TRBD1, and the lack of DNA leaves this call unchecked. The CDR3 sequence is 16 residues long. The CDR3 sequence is CASSPWTGGEQETQYF.

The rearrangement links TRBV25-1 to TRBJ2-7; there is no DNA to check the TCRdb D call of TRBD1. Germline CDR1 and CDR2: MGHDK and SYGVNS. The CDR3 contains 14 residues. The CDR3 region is CASQNGQGVYEQYF.

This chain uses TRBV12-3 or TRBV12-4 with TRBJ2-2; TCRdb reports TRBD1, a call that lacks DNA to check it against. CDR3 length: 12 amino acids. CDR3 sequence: CASSNRGGMLFF.

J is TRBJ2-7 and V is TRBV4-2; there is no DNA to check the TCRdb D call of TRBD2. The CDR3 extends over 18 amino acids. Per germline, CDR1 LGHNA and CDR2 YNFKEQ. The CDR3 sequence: CASSQDPQRLASRNEQYF.

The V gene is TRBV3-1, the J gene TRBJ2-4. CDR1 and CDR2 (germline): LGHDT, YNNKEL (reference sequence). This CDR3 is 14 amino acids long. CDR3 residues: CASSQAGAKNIQYF.

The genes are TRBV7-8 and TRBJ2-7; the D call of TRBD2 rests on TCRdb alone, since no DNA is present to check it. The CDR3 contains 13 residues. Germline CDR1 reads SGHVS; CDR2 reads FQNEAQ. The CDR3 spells CASSPIGLGEQYF.

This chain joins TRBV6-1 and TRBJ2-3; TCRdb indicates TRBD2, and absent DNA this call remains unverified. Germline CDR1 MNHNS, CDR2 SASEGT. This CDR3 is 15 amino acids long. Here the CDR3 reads CATRGASVRADTQYF.

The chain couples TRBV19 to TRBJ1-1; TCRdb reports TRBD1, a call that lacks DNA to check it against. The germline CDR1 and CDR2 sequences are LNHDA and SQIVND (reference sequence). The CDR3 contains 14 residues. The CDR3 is CASGKGLVNTEAFF.

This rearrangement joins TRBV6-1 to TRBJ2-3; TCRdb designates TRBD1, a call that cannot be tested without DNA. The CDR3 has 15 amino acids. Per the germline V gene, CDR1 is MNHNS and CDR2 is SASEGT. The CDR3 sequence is CATDREGASTDTQYF.

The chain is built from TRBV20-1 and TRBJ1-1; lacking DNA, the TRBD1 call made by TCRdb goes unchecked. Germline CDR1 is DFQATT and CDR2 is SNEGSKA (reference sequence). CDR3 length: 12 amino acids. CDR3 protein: CSARKWGNEAFF.

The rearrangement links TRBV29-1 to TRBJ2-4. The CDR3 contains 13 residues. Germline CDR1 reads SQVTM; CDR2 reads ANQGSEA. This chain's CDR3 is CSVADGSKNIQYF.

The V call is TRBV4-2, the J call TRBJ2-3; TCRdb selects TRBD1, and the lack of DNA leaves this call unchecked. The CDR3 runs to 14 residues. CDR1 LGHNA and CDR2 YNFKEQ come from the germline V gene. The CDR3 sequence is CASSQDAPADTQYF.

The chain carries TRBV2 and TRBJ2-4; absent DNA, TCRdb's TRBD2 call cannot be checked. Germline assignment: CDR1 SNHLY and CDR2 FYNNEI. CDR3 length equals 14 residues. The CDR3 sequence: CASRVSGGAYIQYF.

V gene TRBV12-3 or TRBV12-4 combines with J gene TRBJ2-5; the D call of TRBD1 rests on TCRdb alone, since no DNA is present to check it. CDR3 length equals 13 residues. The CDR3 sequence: CASTPAGLATQYF.

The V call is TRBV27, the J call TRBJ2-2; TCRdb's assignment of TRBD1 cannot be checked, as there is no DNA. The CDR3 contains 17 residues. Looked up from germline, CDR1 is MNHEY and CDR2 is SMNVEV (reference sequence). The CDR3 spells CASRGWTGFTNTGELFF.

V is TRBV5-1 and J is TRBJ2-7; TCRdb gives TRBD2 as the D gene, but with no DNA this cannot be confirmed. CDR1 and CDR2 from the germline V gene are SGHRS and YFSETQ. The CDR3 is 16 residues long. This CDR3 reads CASSPTGTSVSYEQYF.

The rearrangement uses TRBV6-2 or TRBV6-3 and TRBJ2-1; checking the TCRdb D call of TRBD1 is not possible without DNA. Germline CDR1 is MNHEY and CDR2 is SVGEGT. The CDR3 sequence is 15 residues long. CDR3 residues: CASTHSGTGHNEQFF.

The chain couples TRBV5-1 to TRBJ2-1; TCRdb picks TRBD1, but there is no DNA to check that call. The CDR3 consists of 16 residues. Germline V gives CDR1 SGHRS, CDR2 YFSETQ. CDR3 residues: CASSLGTGTDYNEQFF. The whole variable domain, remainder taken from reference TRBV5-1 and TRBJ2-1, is KAGVTQTPRYLIKTRGQQVTLSCSPISGHRSVSWYQQTPGQGLQFLFEYFSETQRNKGNFPGRFSGRQFSNSRSEMNVSTLELGDSALYLCASSLGTGTDYNEQFFGPGTRLTVL.

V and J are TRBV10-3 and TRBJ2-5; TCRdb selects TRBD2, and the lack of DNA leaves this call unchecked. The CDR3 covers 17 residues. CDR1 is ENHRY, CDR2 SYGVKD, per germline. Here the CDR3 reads CAISDPTLAGVQETQYF.

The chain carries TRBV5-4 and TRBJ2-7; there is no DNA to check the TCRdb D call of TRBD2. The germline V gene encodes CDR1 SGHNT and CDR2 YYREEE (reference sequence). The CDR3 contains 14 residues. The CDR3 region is CASSLEGSRYEQYF.

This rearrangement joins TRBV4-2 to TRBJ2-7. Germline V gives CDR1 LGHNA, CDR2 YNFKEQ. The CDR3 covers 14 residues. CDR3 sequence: CASSQEYVGYEQYF.

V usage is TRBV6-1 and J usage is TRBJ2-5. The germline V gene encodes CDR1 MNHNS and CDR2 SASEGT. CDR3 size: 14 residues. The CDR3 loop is CASSEAWSPRTQYF.